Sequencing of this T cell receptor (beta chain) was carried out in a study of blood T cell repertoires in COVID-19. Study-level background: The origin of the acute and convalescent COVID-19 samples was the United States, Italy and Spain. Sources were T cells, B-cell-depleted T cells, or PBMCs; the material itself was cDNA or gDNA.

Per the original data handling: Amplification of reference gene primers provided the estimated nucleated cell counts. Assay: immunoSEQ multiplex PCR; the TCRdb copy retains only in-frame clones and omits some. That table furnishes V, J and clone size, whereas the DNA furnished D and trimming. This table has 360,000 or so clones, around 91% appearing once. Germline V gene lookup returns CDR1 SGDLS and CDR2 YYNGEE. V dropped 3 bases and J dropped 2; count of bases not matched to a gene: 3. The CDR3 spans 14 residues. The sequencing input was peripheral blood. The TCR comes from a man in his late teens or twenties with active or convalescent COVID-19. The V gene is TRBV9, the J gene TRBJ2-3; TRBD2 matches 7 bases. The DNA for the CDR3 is TGTGCCAGCAGCGGGGAGGGGTTCACAGATACGCAGTATTTT. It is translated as CASSGEGFTDTQYF.